The rows below give T cell receptor beta chains drawn from one sample of a study of identical twins. Via MiXCR, TCRdb re-called the 5' RACE reads, giving one row per CDR3 protein. The profile covers more than 600,000 distinct CDR3 sequences, with over 15% appearing a single time and approximately 14% taken by the ten largest. Separately, the same data were catalogued under a study of T cells expressing NK-cell markers.

The sample was PBMCs. These receptor sequences come from a woman younger than 30 in good health. CDR3s include the opening cysteine and the closing phenylalanine or tryptophan. Fields, in order: J gene, V gene, clone size, D gene, CDR3 protein, CDR3 DNA. D genes are given only for firm matches. Expanded clones get a size class; other rows say once, few or many, or leave the size out.

J gene: TRBJ2-2
V gene: TRBV28
clone size: few
D gene: .
CDR3 protein: CASNPPGQTGELFF
CDR3 DNA: TGTGCCAGCAATCCCCCAGGGCAGACCGGGGAGCTGTTTTTT

J gene: TRBJ2-7
V gene: TRBV7-9
clone size: .
D gene: .
CDR3 protein: CASSPELNRPYEQYF
CDR3 DNA: TGTGCCAGCAGCCCAGAATTGAACCGCCCCTACGAGCAGTACTTC

J gene: TRBJ2-3
V gene: TRBV5-1
clone size: .
D gene: .
CDR3 protein: CASSSEGPTRPGDTQYF
CDR3 DNA: TGCGCCAGCAGCTCCGAGGGGCCGACGAGACCAGGAGATACGCAGTATTTT

J gene: TRBJ2-6
V gene: TRBV6-1
clone size: .
D gene: .
CDR3 protein: CASTELGYGANVLTF
CDR3 DNA: TGTGCCAGCACCGAGTTAGGGTATGGGGCCAACGTCCTGACTTTC

J gene: TRBJ1-3
V gene: TRBV7-9
clone size: many
D gene: .
CDR3 protein: CASSLADTIYF
CDR3 DNA: TGTGCCAGCAGCTTGGCCGACACCATATATTTT

J gene: TRBJ2-7
V gene: TRBV5-1
clone size: .
D gene: .
CDR3 protein: CASIRTGSYEQYF
CDR3 DNA: TGCGCCAGCATTCGAACGGGCTCCTACGAGCAGTACTTC

J gene: TRBJ2-2
V gene: TRBV7-2
clone size: .
D gene: TRBD1
CDR3 protein: CASSRVGQGYTGELFF
CDR3 DNA: TGTGCCAGCAGCCGGGTGGGACAGGGCTACACCGGGGAGCTGTTTTTT

J gene: TRBJ2-7
V gene: TRBV2
clone size: .
D gene: .
CDR3 protein: CATKRELPYEQYF
CDR3 DNA: TGTGCCACCAAACGCGAACTACCCTACGAGCAGTACTTC

J gene: TRBJ2-1
V gene: TRBV6-2/TRBV6-3
clone size: .
D gene: .
CDR3 protein: CASSPTPLSKMEFF
CDR3 DNA: TGTGCCAGCAGCCCCACCCCTCTCTCTAAGATGGAGTTCTTC

J gene: TRBJ1-6
V gene: TRBV12-3/TRBV12-4
clone size: .
D gene: .
CDR3 protein: CASSGVRGSPLHF
CDR3 DNA: TGTGCCAGCAGTGGGGTCCGGGGATCACCCCTCCACTTT

J gene: TRBJ1-2
V gene: TRBV6-1
clone size: .
D gene: .
CDR3 protein: CASTVTQGELYGYTF
CDR3 DNA: TGTGCCAGCACCGTGACCCAAGGGGAACTCTATGGCTACACCTTC

J gene: TRBJ1-2
V gene: TRBV6-5
clone size: few
D gene: .
CDR3 protein: CASSYRLNYGYTF
CDR3 DNA: TGTGCCAGCAGTTACAGACTTAACTATGGCTACACCTTC

J gene: TRBJ2-5
V gene: TRBV7-2
clone size: .
D gene: .
CDR3 protein: CASSLLRVQETQYF
CDR3 DNA: TGTGCCAGCAGCTTACTTCGTGTTCAAGAGACCCAGTACTTC

J gene: TRBJ2-1
V gene: TRBV18
clone size: many
D gene: .
CDR3 protein: CASSPDSYNEQFF
CDR3 DNA: TGTGCCAGCAGCCCCGACAGTTACAATGAGCAGTTCTTC

J gene: TRBJ2-1
V gene: TRBV9
clone size: .
D gene: TRBD2
CDR3 protein: CASSATSGAYNEQFF
CDR3 DNA: TGTGCCAGCAGCGCGACTAGCGGGGCCTACAATGAGCAGTTCTTC

J gene: TRBJ2-5
V gene: TRBV5-1
clone size: few
D gene: .
CDR3 protein: CASSSGNQQETQYF
CDR3 DNA: TGCGCCAGCAGCTCCGGAAATCAACAAGAGACCCAGTACTTC

J gene: TRBJ2-2
V gene: TRBV20-1
clone size: few
D gene: .
CDR3 protein: CSARDRGRGTGELFF
CDR3 DNA: TGCAGTGCTAGAGATCGTGGCCGGGGCACCGGGGAGCTGTTTTTT

J gene: TRBJ2-7
V gene: TRBV7-2
clone size: few
D gene: .
CDR3 protein: CASSFKTEGSYEQYF
CDR3 DNA: TGTGCCAGCAGCTTCAAAACGGAGGGGTCCTACGAGCAGTACTTC

J gene: TRBJ2-3
V gene: TRBV20-1
clone size: few
D gene: .
CDR3 protein: CSARALVSSGTDTQYF
CDR3 DNA: TGCAGTGCTAGAGCCCTCGTGTCTAGCGGCACAGATACGCAGTATTTT

J gene: TRBJ2-1
V gene: TRBV5-1
clone size: .
D gene: TRBD2
CDR3 protein: CASSVWTSGDEQFF
CDR3 DNA: TGCGCCAGCAGCGTATGGACTAGCGGCGATGAGCAGTTCTTC

J gene: TRBJ1-6
V gene: TRBV7-9
clone size: few
D gene: .
CDR3 protein: CASSTTIENSPLHF
CDR3 DNA: TGTGCCAGCAGTACGACAATTGAGAATTCACCCCTCCACTTT

J gene: TRBJ2-7
V gene: TRBV6-2/TRBV6-3
clone size: .
D gene: TRBD1
CDR3 protein: CASSYPRTGYSYEQYF
CDR3 DNA: TGTGCCAGCAGTTACCCCCGGACAGGGTATTCCTACGAGCAGTACTTC

J gene: TRBJ1-6
V gene: TRBV12-3/TRBV12-4
clone size: many
D gene: TRBD1
CDR3 protein: CASRDTGEAPLHF
CDR3 DNA: TGTGCCAGCAGAGACACAGGGGAAGCCCCCCTCCACTTT

J gene: TRBJ2-3
V gene: TRBV5-1
clone size: .
D gene: .
CDR3 protein: CASRGEDTQYF
CDR3 DNA: TGCGCCAGCAGGGGGGAAGATACGCAGTATTTT

J gene: TRBJ1-1
V gene: TRBV3-1
clone size: few
D gene: .
CDR3 protein: CASSPSRVGEAFF
CDR3 DNA: TGTGCCAGCAGCCCATCTAGGGTCGGTGAAGCTTTCTTT

J gene: TRBJ2-3
V gene: TRBV21-1
clone size: .
D gene: .
CDR3 protein: CASSLWRVPGTDTQYF
CDR3 DNA: TGTGCCAGCAGCCTATGGCGGGTTCCCGGAACAGATACGCAGTATTTT

J gene: TRBJ2-1
V gene: TRBV29-1
clone size: .
D gene: .
CDR3 protein: CSVVVGQGYNEQFF
CDR3 DNA: TGCAGCGTTGTTGTAGGTCAGGGCTACAATGAGCAGTTCTTC

J gene: TRBJ1-2
V gene: TRBV5-1
clone size: few
D gene: .
CDR3 protein: CASSLGQEHTF
CDR3 DNA: TGCGCCAGCAGCTTGGGGCAGGAACACACCTTC

J gene: TRBJ1-1
V gene: TRBV20-1
clone size: few
D gene: .
CDR3 protein: CSASPGFGAEAFF
CDR3 DNA: TGCAGTGCTAGCCCAGGGTTCGGTGCTGAAGCTTTCTTT

J gene: TRBJ1-1
V gene: TRBV6-5
clone size: many
D gene: .
CDR3 protein: CASSLNWVGNRANTEAFF
CDR3 DNA: TGTGCCAGCAGTTTGAACTGGGTAGGGAACAGGGCTAACACTGAAGCTTTCTTT

J gene: TRBJ2-1
V gene: TRBV12-3/TRBV12-4
clone size: .
D gene: TRBD1
CDR3 protein: CASSLGPGQGLYEQFF
CDR3 DNA: TGTGCCAGCAGTTTAGGGCCGGGACAGGGTTTATATGAGCAGTTCTTC

J gene: TRBJ2-1
V gene: TRBV7-9
clone size: many
D gene: .
CDR3 protein: CASSLEVYNEQFF
CDR3 DNA: TGTGCCAGCAGCTTAGAAGTCTACAATGAGCAGTTCTTC

J gene: TRBJ1-2
V gene: TRBV12-3/TRBV12-4
clone size: few
D gene: .
CDR3 protein: CASTPSRSSYGYTF
CDR3 DNA: TGTGCCAGCACCCCTAGTAGGAGTAGCTATGGCTACACCTTC

J gene: TRBJ1-2
V gene: TRBV7-9
clone size: .
D gene: TRBD1
CDR3 protein: CASSFTSGQGGYTF
CDR3 DNA: TGTGCCAGCAGCTTTACATCGGGACAGGGGGGCTACACCTTC

J gene: TRBJ1-2
V gene: TRBV6-5
clone size: few
D gene: .
CDR3 protein: CASSSSTNSWYGYTF
CDR3 DNA: TGTGCCAGCAGTTCCTCAACCAACTCGTGGTATGGCTACACCTTC